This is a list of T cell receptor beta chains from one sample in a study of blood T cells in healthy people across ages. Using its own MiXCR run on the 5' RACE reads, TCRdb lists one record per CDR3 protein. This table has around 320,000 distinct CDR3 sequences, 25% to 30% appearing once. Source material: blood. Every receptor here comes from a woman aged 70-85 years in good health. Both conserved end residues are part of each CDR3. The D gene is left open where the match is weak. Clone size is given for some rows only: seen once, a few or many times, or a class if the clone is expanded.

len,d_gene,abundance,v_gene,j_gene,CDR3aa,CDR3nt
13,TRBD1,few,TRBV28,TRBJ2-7,CASRTGVWNEQYF,TGTGCCAGCAGAACAGGGGTTTGGAACGAGCAGTACTTC
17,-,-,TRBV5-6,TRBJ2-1,CASSLVALHLSYNEQFF,TGTGCCAGCAGCTTGGTGGCTCTCCACCTCTCCTACAATGAGCAGTTCTTC
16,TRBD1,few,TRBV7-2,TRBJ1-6,CASSLRQGGPDSPLHF,TGTGCCAGCAGCTTAAGACAGGGGGGGCCGGATTCACCCCTCCACTTT
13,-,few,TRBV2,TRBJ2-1,CASSILSYNEQFF,TGTGCCAGCAGTATACTAAGTTACAATGAGCAGTTCTTC
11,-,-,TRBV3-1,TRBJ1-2,CASSQGYGYIF,TGTGCCAGCAGTCAGGGGTATGGCTACATCTTC
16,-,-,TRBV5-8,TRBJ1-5,CASSAYRFNSNQPQHF,TGTGCCAGCAGCGCCTACAGATTTAATAGCAATCAGCCCCAGCATTTT
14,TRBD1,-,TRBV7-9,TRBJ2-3,CASSRGQATDTQYF,TGTGCCAGCAGCCGGGGACAGGCTACAGATACGCAGTATTTT
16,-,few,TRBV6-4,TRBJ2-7,CASSVDNRPGLYEQYF,TGTGCCAGCAGTGTTGACAACAGGCCAGGACTCTACGAGCAGTACTTC
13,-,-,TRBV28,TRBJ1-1,CASSLGLYTEAFF,TGTGCCAGCAGTTTAGGGCTTTACACTGAAGCTTTCTTT
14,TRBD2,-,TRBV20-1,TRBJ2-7,CSALTSGSSYEQYF,TGCAGTGCCCTAACTAGCGGGAGCTCCTACGAGCAGTACTTC
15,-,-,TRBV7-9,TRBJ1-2,CASSLAGINPYGYTF,TGTGCCAGCAGCTTAGCTGGTATCAACCCCTATGGCTACACCTTC
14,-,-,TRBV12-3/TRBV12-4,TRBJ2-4,CASTSTLAKNIQYF,TGTGCCAGCACCTCTACACTAGCCAAAAACATTCAGTACTTC
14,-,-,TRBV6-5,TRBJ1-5,CASSYRGEGQPQHF,TGTGCCAGCAGTTACAGGGGAGAGGGACAGCCCCAGCATTTT
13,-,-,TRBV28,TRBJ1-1,CASSFSSGTEAFF,TGTGCCAGCAGTTTCTCCAGTGGCACTGAAGCTTTCTTT
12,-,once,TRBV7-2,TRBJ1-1,CASSLERSRAFF,TGTGCCAGCAGCTTAGAAAGGTCTAGAGCTTTCTTT
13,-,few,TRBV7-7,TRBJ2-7,CASSFDETYEQYF,TGTGCTAGCAGCTTTGATGAAACCTACGAGCAGTACTTC
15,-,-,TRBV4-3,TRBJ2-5,CASSQDAGLDETQYF,TGCGCCAGCAGCCAAGACGCAGGGCTTGACGAGACCCAGTACTTC
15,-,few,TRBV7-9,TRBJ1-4,CASSSLSGAGEKLFF,TGTGCCAGCAGCTCCCTCAGTGGGGCGGGTGAAAAACTGTTTTTT
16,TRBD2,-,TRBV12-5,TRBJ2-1,CASGSPLTSGSREQFF,TGTGCTAGTGGTTCCCCCCTCACTAGCGGGAGTAGGGAGCAGTTCTTC
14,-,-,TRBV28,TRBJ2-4,CASSLGVTKNIQYF,TGTGCCAGCAGTTTAGGGGTAACCAAAAACATTCAGTACTTC
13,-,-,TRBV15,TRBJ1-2,CATSRDSGLGYTF,TGTGCCACCAGCAGAGATTCTGGGCTTGGCTACACCTTC
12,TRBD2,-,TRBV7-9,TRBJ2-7,CASSAGGIVQYF,TGTGCCAGCAGCGCCGGGGGGATCGTGCAGTACTTC
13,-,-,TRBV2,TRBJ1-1,CASSALKHTEAFF,TGTGCCAGCAGTGCCCTCAAGCACACTGAAGCTTTCTTT
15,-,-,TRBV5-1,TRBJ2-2,CASSPDPANAGELFF,TGCGCCAGCAGCCCGGACCCGGCGAACGCCGGGGAGCTGTTTTTT
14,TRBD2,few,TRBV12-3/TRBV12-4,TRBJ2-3,CASSIAGASDTQYF,TGTGCCAGCAGTATAGCGGGAGCATCAGATACGCAGTATTTT